The 6 T cell receptor beta chains below all came from one sample that was sequenced in a study of technical replicates of blood from a few donors. Profiled with immunoSEQ multiplex PCR; TCRdb holds only in-frame clones, not every one. This table holds 84,000 or so clones, about 95% found once. The specimen sequenced was T cells isolated from PBMCs. Receptors were obtained from a human donor in good health.

The chain carries TRBV4-1 and TRBJ1-2, with D tentatively TRBD1 (5 bases). The CDR3 sequence is 14 residues long. Germline loops: CDR1 MGHRA, CDR2 YSYEKL. Trimming took off 0 bases at V and 13 bases at J, with 18 bases between the two ends. CDR3 region: CASSQDRQGGFSTF. The CDR3 nucleotides are TGCGCCAGCAGCCAAGATCGGCAGGGAGGATTCTCCACCTTC.

The CDR3 sequence: CASRGRGVYEQYF. In nucleotides, the CDR3 is TGCGCCAGCAGGGGACGGGGGGTCTACGAGCAGTACTTC. J is TRBJ2-7 and V is TRBV10-2; 7 nucleotides align to TRBD2. In germline, CDR1 is WSHSY, CDR2 SAAADI. With V trimmed by 6 bases and J by 3 bases, 5 bases remained unmatched. The CDR3 sequence is 13 residues long.

The J gene is TRBJ1-4, the V gene TRBV9; D possibly corresponds to TRBD1 (5 bases). Per the germline V gene, CDR1 is SGDLS and CDR2 is YYNGEE. The V end was cut by 2 bases, the J end by 8 bases, with 16 bases between. The CDR3 totals 15 residues. CDR3 region: CASSVAGGGKEKLFF. The CDR3 bases are TGTGCCAGCAGCGTCGCGGGTGGGGGGAAGGAAAAACTGTTTTTT.

The CDR3 sequence: CAWIGTGVSYEQYF. In DNA form, the CDR3 reads TGTGCCTGGATCGGGACAGGGGTTTCCTACGAGCAGTACTTC. V gene TRBV30 combines with J gene TRBJ2-7, with 10 bases identical to TRBD1. Germline CDR1 and CDR2: GTSNPN and SVGIG (reference sequence). CDR3 length: 14 residues. The V segment lost 4 bases and the J segment 1 base; nucleotides outside the gene matches: 4.

In this sample, this clone turned up once. The V gene is TRBV29-1, the J gene TRBJ2-2; a weak D match, TRBD1 (6 bases). Trimming pared 3 bases from V and 5 bases from J, leaving 13 bases between. This CDR3 has 14 residues. The V gene's germline CDR1 is SQVTM and CDR2 ANQGSEA. The CDR3 DNA reads as TGCAGCGTTGAGGGTGACAGGACGACCGGGGAGCTGTTTTTT. As protein: CSVEGDRTTGELFF.

This chain uses TRBV6-5 with TRBJ1-1, with D uncertain. V was clipped by 3 bases and J by 2 bases, with 10 bases between them. CDR3 length: 14 residues. Germline loops: CDR1 MNHEY, CDR2 SVGAGI. The CDR3 is CASSYAGINTEAFF. The CDR3 DNA reads TGTGCCAGCAGTTATGCAGGCATTAACACTGAAGCTTTCTTT.